This T cell receptor beta chain was captured by sequencing in a study of T cell repertoires in cytomegalovirus infection. TCRdb redid the calling of the reads with MiXCR, one entry per CDR3 protein. The top ten hold about 14% of the sample, which has about 350,000 distinct CDR3 sequences, roughly 36% seen once. The CDR3 loop spans 14 amino acids. V lost 1 base and J lost 4, with 9 bases in between. From germline, CDR1 is SEHNR and CDR2 FQNEAQ (reference sequence). As regards this clonotype: Its antigen is unknown.

This receptor was identified in a human donor in good health (CMV status not recorded). Some clones in this sample may be carry-over from other donors' samples. Sequences were derived from cultured PBMCs, sampled from culture after CMV antigen stimulation. V gene TRBV7-9 combines with J gene TRBJ2-3, with D hard to call. CDR3 protein: CASSLGRSPDTQYF. CDR3 nucleotide sequence: TGTGCCAGCAGCTTAGGGCGGAGCCCAGATACGCAGTATTTT.